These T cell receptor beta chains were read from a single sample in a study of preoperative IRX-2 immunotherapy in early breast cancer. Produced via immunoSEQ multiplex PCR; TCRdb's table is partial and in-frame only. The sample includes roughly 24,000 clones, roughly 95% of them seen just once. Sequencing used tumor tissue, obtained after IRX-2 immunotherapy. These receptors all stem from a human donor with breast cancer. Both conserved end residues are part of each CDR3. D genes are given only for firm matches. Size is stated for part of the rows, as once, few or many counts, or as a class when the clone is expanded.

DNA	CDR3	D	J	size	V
TGTGCCAGCAGCGAAAGGGGGGGCAATCAGCCCCAGCATTTT	CASSERGGNQPQHF	.	TRBJ1-5	.	TRBV7-2
TGTGCCAGCAGTAGAACGGGACAGGGGGGGTTGAATGAGCAGTTCTTC	CASSRTGQGGLNEQFF	TRBD1	TRBJ2-1	.	TRBV2
TGTGCCAGCAGTTACTCGGGATATAGCTCCTACGAGCAGTACTTC	CASSYSGYSSYEQYF	.	TRBJ2-7	.	TRBV6-5
TGTGCCAGCAGCTTTTCGAGGCAAGAGACCCAGTACTTC	CASSFSRQETQYF	.	TRBJ2-5	once	TRBV7-6
TGTGCCAGCAGCCCTCTCCTAGCTTTTAAAGATGAGCAGTTCTTC	CASSPLLAFKDEQFF	.	TRBJ2-1	.	TRBV7-3
TGTGCCAGCAGCGGCAATGAGCAGTTCTTC	CASSGNEQFF	.	TRBJ2-1	.	TRBV9
TGTGCCAGCTCACCACCGGGGTTGAGGTCCTACGAGCAGTACTTC	CASSPPGLRSYEQYF	.	TRBJ2-7	.	TRBV18
TGCGCCAGCAGCTTTTTTCCGGGGGCTAACTATGGCTACACCTTC	CASSFFPGANYGYTF	.	TRBJ1-2	.	TRBV5-1
TGTGCCAGCAGTCGTTCGTGGGCGGGGGGGCCTCAAGATACGCAGTATTTT	CASSRSWAGGPQDTQYF	TRBD2	TRBJ2-3	.	TRBV4-2
TGCGCCAGCAGCCAAGAACACTATTTCCCTTCCTACGAGCAGTACTTC	CASSQEHYFPSYEQYF	.	TRBJ2-7	.	TRBV4-3
TGCGCCAGCAGTCTTCTAGCGGAAGCCTCCTACGAGCAGTACTTC	CASSLLAEASYEQYF	TRBD2	TRBJ2-7	.	TRBV5-1
TGTGCTAGTGGTGAACAGAGACTAAGGGGCAATGAGCAGTTCTTC	CASGEQRLRGNEQFF	.	TRBJ2-1	.	TRBV12-5
TGTGCCAGCAGCTCCAATCTCCGGGTTTATGGCTACACCTTC	CASSSNLRVYGYTF	.	TRBJ1-2	.	TRBV7-2
TGTGCCAGCAGCTTGGAGGAAACCCAGTACTTC	CASSLEETQYF	.	TRBJ2-5	once	TRBV5-4
TGTGCCACGGAAGGGCTCAGGCCTTATGGGGAGAACATTCAGTACTTC	CATEGLRPYGENIQYF	.	TRBJ2-4	.	TRBV15
TGTGCCAGCAGCTTAATAGCGGGATTAGTCGAGCAGTACTTC	CASSLIAGLVEQYF	TRBD2	TRBJ2-7	.	TRBV11-1
TGTGCCAGCAGCTTATACGGTAGCGGGGGGGGAGAGACCCAGTACTTC	CASSLYGSGGGETQYF	TRBD2	TRBJ2-5	.	TRBV7-3
TGTGCCAGCAGTTACTCGATTCCCAGGGACTATGGAGAGCAGTACTTC	CASSYSIPRDYGEQYF	TRBD2	TRBJ2-7	.	TRBV6-5
TGCGCCAGCAGCCGTATGGACCGGGGCGTAACCTACGAGCAGTACTTC	CASSRMDRGVTYEQYF	.	TRBJ2-7	.	TRBV4-1
TGCGCCAGCAGTGAGACTAGCATCGATACGCAGTATTTT	CASSETSIDTQYF	.	TRBJ2-3	.	TRBV10-1
TGCAGCGTTGAAGATCCTAGCGGGGGGCTTAGGACCGGGGAGCTGTTTTTT	CSVEDPSGGLRTGELFF	TRBD2	TRBJ2-2	.	TRBV29-1
TGCGCCAGCAGCCAAGTAACGGATTGGGGGGCCGAAGATACGCAGTATTTT	CASSQVTDWGAEDTQYF	.	TRBJ2-3	.	TRBV4-1
TGTGCCAGCATGACCCCAGGGATGTGGACTGAAGCTTTCTTT	CASMTPGMWTEAFF	.	TRBJ1-1	.	TRBV7-9
TGTGCCAGCAGCTTTCCCGGGACAGGGGAAGGAGGGTCCTACGAGCAGTACTTC	CASSFPGTGEGGSYEQYF	TRBD1	TRBJ2-7	.	TRBV11-3
TGCAGTGGAGGGTACCAAGAGACCCAGTACTTC	CSGGYQETQYF	.	TRBJ2-5	.	TRBV20-1
TGTGCCAGCAGCTTGGTGGCGGGATGGGTCTACGAGCAGTACTTC	CASSLVAGWVYEQYF	.	TRBJ2-7	.	TRBV5-5
TGTGCCAGTACCCTGACAGGAAACTCTGGAAACACCATATATTTT	CASTLTGNSGNTIYF	.	TRBJ1-3	once	TRBV19
TGTGCCAGCAGCCCCGGGACCAGATGGGACACTGAAGCTTTCTTT	CASSPGTRWDTEAFF	.	TRBJ1-1	.	TRBV7-2
TGTGCCAGCAGCGTGTACTCGGCAGCCGGCCCCGATGAGCAGTTCTTC	CASSVYSAAGPDEQFF	.	TRBJ2-1	.	TRBV13
TGCGCCAGCAGCCGGGGACTAGCGGGAGCCTACGAGCAGTACTTC	CASSRGLAGAYEQYF	TRBD2	TRBJ2-7	.	TRBV5-1
TGTGCCAGTGGCATTGGCGGGGACTACAATGAGCAGTTCTTC	CASGIGGDYNEQFF	.	TRBJ2-1	.	TRBV19
TGTGCCAGCTCGCCTAAAGGGGGCGGGGGCCTCTACGAGCAGTACTTC	CASSPKGGGGLYEQYF	.	TRBJ2-7	.	TRBV18
TGTGCCAGCTCCCCAACCGGGACGGACTATGGCTACACCTTC	CASSPTGTDYGYTF	.	TRBJ1-2	.	TRBV18
TGCAGCGGGGGGGGCGGGGCAGATACGCAGTATTTT	CSGGGGADTQYF	.	TRBJ2-3	.	TRBV29-1
TGCAGCGTTGAAGTTCTGACAGGGGGCGGTGAAAAACTGTTTTTT	CSVEVLTGGGEKLFF	TRBD1	TRBJ1-4	.	TRBV29-1
TGTGCCAGTAGTATGAGGGGGGGGGATAATGAGCAGTTCTTC	CASSMRGGDNEQFF	.	TRBJ2-1	.	TRBV19
TGTGCCAGCAGCCCGATAACAGGGGGAGCTGAAGCTTTCTTT	CASSPITGGAEAFF	TRBD1	TRBJ1-1	.	TRBV7-6
TGCGCCAGCAGCTTGCGCCCGGGAGAGCGGTCCTACGAGCAGTACTTC	CASSLRPGERSYEQYF	.	TRBJ2-7	.	TRBV5-1
TGCGCCAGCAGCCCCCATCCAGGGAACACCGGGGAGCTGTTTTTT	CASSPHPGNTGELFF	.	TRBJ2-2	.	TRBV4-1
TGTGCCAGCAGCTTAGTGGGGGCCTCGGCTTTCTTT	CASSLVGASAFF	.	TRBJ1-1	.	TRBV7-2
TGTGCCAGCAGCTTAGCGCGCCAGGGCCTCTATGGCTACACCTTC	CASSLARQGLYGYTF	.	TRBJ1-2	.	TRBV11-1
TGTGCCAGCAGCTTAGCGAACACGAACACCGGGGAGCTGTTTTTT	CASSLANTNTGELFF	.	TRBJ2-2	.	TRBV7-2
TGTGCCAGCAGCCCTAGGGGATCGCCGGACAGGGGCCGAGTGGTGAACACTGAAGCTTTCTTT	CASSPRGSPDRGRVVNTEAFF	TRBD1	TRBJ1-1	once	TRBV9
TGTGCAGAGGGGGCATGGGGCGGGGAGCTGTTTTTT	CAEGAWGGELFF	TRBD1	TRBJ2-2	.	TRBV7-8